Shown below are 2 T cell receptor beta chains from a single sample sequenced in a study of shared clonotypes between healthy human individuals. Data came from immunoSEQ multiplex PCR; TCRdb stores just in-frame clones and leaves some out. The sample lists 400,000 to 600,000 clones, about three quarters occurring once. The sample consisted of PBMCs. All receptors come from a woman between 35 and 50 years old in good health. Some clones in this sample may be carry-over from other donors' samples.

V is TRBV4-3 and J is TRBJ2-1, with no clear D. The germline V gene encodes CDR1 LGHNA and CDR2 YSLEER. The V gene lost 1 base and the J gene lost 6 bases, with 7 bases spanning the gap. The CDR3 loop spans 13 amino acids. This chain's CDR3 is CASSQAGPNEQFF. Written as DNA, the CDR3 is TGCGCCAGCAGCCAAGCCGGGCCCAATGAGCAGTTCTTC.

This chain links TRBV11-1 with TRBJ1-2; TRBD1 matches at 7 bases. V dropped 4 bases and J dropped 4; count of bases not matched to a gene: 12. This CDR3 spans 16 amino acids. Germline V gene lookup returns CDR1 SGHAT and CDR2 FQDESV (reference sequence). The CDR3 sequence: CASSSREDRTSYGYTF. The CDR3 nucleotides read TGTGCCAGCAGCTCAAGAGAGGACAGGACCAGCTATGGCTACACCTTC.